The next 30 T cell receptor beta chains were all read from a single sample in a study of neurological immune-mediated disorders. TCRdb processed the 5' RACE reads anew with MiXCR; each CDR3 protein has one entry. This table has around 66,000 distinct CDR3 sequences, 4.8% appearing once. The sequenced material came from PBMCs. These receptors were collected from a woman aged 70-85 years with multiple sclerosis.

This clonotype was seen many times. The rearrangement links TRBV5-1 to TRBJ1-2, with TRBD1 as a possible D gene (6 bases). The CDR3 length is 16 residues. V was cut by 0 bases and J by 4 bases, with 16 bases left in between. Germline CDR1 SGHRS, CDR2 YFSETQ. The CDR3 region is CASSLEGRRGIYGYTF. For the CDR3, the DNA is TGCGCCAGCAGCTTGGAGGGGCGGAGGGGGATCTATGGCTACACCTTC.

J is TRBJ2-7 and V is TRBV20-1, with D unclear. The CDR3 loop spans 17 amino acids. The germline V gene encodes CDR1 DFQATT and CDR2 SNEGSKA (reference sequence). The V and J ends lost 4 bases and 4 bases respectively, with 26 bases between them. DNA for the CDR3: TGCAGTGCTAAACCTGCCCCCGTGGCCTTCCCCTCATACGAGCAGTACTTC. Translating gives CSAKPAPVAFPSYEQYF.

This clonotype was counted ten times or more. This rearrangement joins TRBV5-1 to TRBJ2-1, with D perhaps TRBD2 (5 bases). Germline V gives CDR1 SGHRS, CDR2 YFSETQ. This CDR3 has 14 residues. The V end lost 0 bases, the J end lost 7 bases, and 11 bases lay between the germline ends. The chain's CDR3 is CASSLGQRLNEQFF. The CDR3 bases are TGCGCCAGCAGCTTGGGTCAGCGGCTGAATGAGCAGTTCTTC.

This clonotype was seen repeatedly, ten times or more. This sequence joins TRBV20-1 and TRBJ1-1, with 7 bases identical to TRBD1. CDR1 is DFQATT and CDR2 is SNEGSKA in the germline V gene (reference sequence). This CDR3 spans 12 amino acids. The V gene end was trimmed by 6 bases and the J gene end by 3 bases; junction bases not matched to a gene: 4. The chain's CDR3 is CSAPDRDTEAFF. The CDR3 DNA reads as TGCAGTGCACCCGACAGGGACACTGAAGCTTTCTTT.

There are many counts of this clonotype. CDR3 sequence (DNA): TGCAGTGCTAGCGGGGACAGGGGATTTTATGGCTACACCTTC. Its translation: CSASGDRGFYGYTF. The genes are TRBV20-1 and TRBJ1-2; 10 bases map to TRBD1. Trimming at V came to 3 bases and at J to 5 bases, leaving 6 bases not matched to a gene. The CDR3 totals 14 residues. Germline values: CDR1 DFQATT, CDR2 SNEGSKA (reference sequence).

This clonotype was counted ten times or more. The chain couples TRBV27 to TRBJ2-2; D is unresolved. CDR3 length equals 15 residues. Trimming cost V 4 bases and J 1 base, with 10 bases left between them. Germline loops: CDR1 MNHEY, CDR2 SMNVEV (reference sequence). The CDR3 spells CASSSYLRNTGELFF. CDR3 DNA: TGTGCCAGCAGTTCGTATCTGCGGAACACCGGGGAGCTGTTTTTT.

This clonotype was seen at least ten times. The chain combines TRBV5-8 with TRBJ2-5; possible D gene TRBD1, 5 bases. This CDR3 contains 13 residues. V dropped 2 bases and J dropped 3 bases, with 8 bases sitting between them. Germline CDR1 reads SGHTS; CDR2 reads YDEGEE. The DNA of the CDR3 is TGTGCCAGCAGCTTCCCAGGGAAAGAGACCCAGTACTTC. Amino acid sequence: CASSFPGKETQYF.

There are a few counts of this clonotype. The chain is built from TRBV6-5 and TRBJ2-2, with a tentative D call TRBD2 (6 bases). Trimming took off 2 bases at V and 4 bases at J, with 8 bases between the two ends. CDR1 MNHEY and CDR2 SVGAGI come from the germline V gene. The CDR3 runs to 14 residues. The CDR3 loop is CASSYGGTTGELFF. The CDR3, as DNA: TGTGCCAGCAGTTACGGGGGGACCACCGGGGAGCTGTTTTTT.

In this sample, this clonotype turned up many times. The V call is TRBV5-1, the J call TRBJ2-3; D unresolved. Germline CDR1 reads SGHRS; CDR2 reads YFSETQ. The V end was cut by 4 bases, the J end by 4 bases, with 16 bases between. This CDR3 contains 15 residues. DNA of the CDR3: TGCGCCAGCAGCAGCAGACGGCCCCCCGCAGATACGCAGTATTTT. As protein: CASSSRRPPADTQYF.

Only a few counts were recorded for this clonotype. The V gene is TRBV20-1, the J gene TRBJ1-2; TRBD1 agrees at 8 bases. Germline CDR1 DFQATT, CDR2 SNEGSKA (reference sequence). The CDR3 extends over 15 amino acids. Trimming removed 6 bases from V and 6 bases from J; junction bases left unmatched: 15. CDR3 DNA: TGCAGTGCAGGGACAGGTTACCCCCTTGCCCATGGCTACACCTTC. It is translated as CSAGTGYPLAHGYTF.

The table lists this clonotype with a few counts. The chain joins TRBV7-2 to TRBJ2-3; 8 bases agree with TRBD2. CDR1 SGHTA and CDR2 FQGNSA come from the germline V gene. The CDR3 loop spans 16 amino acids. With 5 bases clipped from V and 3 bases from J, the junction kept 10 bases outside the gene matches. The CDR3 sequence: CASSTPAGAPTDTQYF. The DNA for the CDR3 is TGTGCCAGCAGCACCCCAGCGGGAGCCCCAACAGATACGCAGTATTTT. Drawing the rest from reference TRBV7-2 and TRBJ2-3, the complete variable domain is GAGVSQSPSNKVTEKGKDVELRCDPISGHTALYWYRQSLGQGLEFLIYFQGNSAPDKSGLPSDRFSAERTGGSVSTLTIQRTQQEDSAVYLCASSTPAGAPTDTQYFGPGTRLTVL.

There are many counts of this clonotype. V gene TRBV7-2 combines with J gene TRBJ2-1; D unclear. The V gene's germline CDR1 is SGHTA and CDR2 FQGNSA. This CDR3 spans 12 amino acids. Deletions cut 3 bases from V and 7 bases from J, with 7 bases between. CDR3: CASSLGWNEQFF. The CDR3 DNA reads as TGTGCCAGCAGCTTGGGTTGGAATGAGCAGTTCTTC.

This clonotype was counted ten times or more. This chain uses TRBV6-6 with TRBJ2-2; 11 nucleotides line up with TRBD2. The CDR3 consists of 15 residues. J was trimmed by 7 bases and V by 6 bases; bases with no gene match: 7. CDR1 MNHNY and CDR2 SVGAGI come from the germline V gene (reference sequence). The CDR3 is CASRDTSGSIGELFF. DNA of the CDR3: TGTGCCAGCAGGGACACTAGCGGGAGTATCGGGGAGCTGTTTTTT.

This clonotype has a count of ten or more. The V and J genes are TRBV12-3 or TRBV12-4 and TRBJ2-1; D perhaps matches TRBD1 (5 bases). Trimming stripped 5 bases from V and 16 bases from J, with 15 bases between. The CDR3 consists of 11 residues. The chain's CDR3 is CASSRRGEDFF. CDR3 DNA sequence: TGTGCCAGCAGTCGTAGGGGTGAGGATTTCTTC.

In this sample, this clonotype turned up a few times. The V and J genes are TRBV6-5 and TRBJ2-3; 10 positions match TRBD2. The CDR3 spans 16 residues. In germline, CDR1 is MNHEY, CDR2 SVGAGI. Losses at the gene ends were 0 bases for V and 1 base for J; bases not matched to a gene: 1. The CDR3 DNA is TGTGCCAGCAGTTACTCTACTAGCGGGGGCACAGATACGCAGTATTTT. Its translation: CASSYSTSGGTDTQYF.

This clonotype appeared many times. The chain is built from TRBV12-3 or TRBV12-4 and TRBJ2-1; 10 bases are shared with TRBD1. The CDR3 loop spans 15 amino acids. The ends lost 6 bases at V and 9 bases at J; junction bases unmatched: 11. The CDR3, as DNA: TGTGCCAGCAGCCGTCGGGACAGGGGAGGAAGTGAGCAGTTCTTC. As protein: CASSRRDRGGSEQFF.

This clonotype was detected ten times or more. The V and J genes are TRBV29-1 and TRBJ1-4; tentative D call: TRBD1 (6 bases). This CDR3 spans 14 amino acids. Trimming left V 6 bases short and J 7 bases short, with 18 bases between. Germline V gene lookup returns CDR1 SQVTM and CDR2 ANQGSEA. Here the CDR3 reads CSVEEGGLTEKLFF. The CDR3 region has the DNA TGCAGCGTCGAGGAAGGGGGTCTGACTGAAAAACTGTTTTTT.

In its sample, this clonotype was seen many times. The chain recombines TRBV20-1 with TRBJ2-7; D remains ambiguous. Germline V lookup: CDR1 DFQATT, CDR2 SNEGSKA (reference sequence). This CDR3 has 14 residues. V dropped 2 bases and J dropped 3 bases, with 14 bases sitting between them. DNA of the CDR3: TGCAGTGCTAGAAGGCCTAGAGTCAACTACGAGCAGTACTTC. It translates to CSARRPRVNYEQYF.

This clonotype was recorded at least ten times. The chain couples TRBV10-3 to TRBJ2-1, with TRBD2 matching 10 bases. Germline-derived CDR1 and CDR2 are ENHRY and SYGVKD. The CDR3 runs to 13 residues. V trimming: 9 bases; J trimming: 6 bases; junction bases outside the gene matches: 5. CDR3 residues: CAIGLAVPNEQFF. As DNA, the CDR3 is TGTGCCATAGGACTAGCGGTCCCCAATGAGCAGTTCTTC.

This clonotype has only a few counts. The V call is TRBV20-1, the J call TRBJ2-1; TRBD2 is a possible D gene (6 bases). The length of the CDR3 is 12 residues. The V and J ends lost 0 bases and 15 bases respectively, with 15 bases between them. From germline, CDR1 is DFQATT and CDR2 SNEGSKA (reference sequence). The CDR3: CSARDGRPVGFF. CDR3 coding DNA: TGCAGTGCTAGAGACGGGAGACCAGTGGGGTTCTTC.

The sample holds a few counts of this clonotype. The chain joins TRBV25-1 to TRBJ2-6; TRBD1 might be the D (5 bases). Per germline, CDR1 MGHDK and CDR2 SYGVNS. The CDR3 has 18 amino acids. Trimming took off 1 base at V and 0 bases at J, with 13 bases between the two ends. The CDR3 DNA reads as TGTGCCAGCAGTGAATCGGGCAGGGTGAGCTCTGGGGCCAACGTCCTGACTTTC. This translates into CASSESGRVSSGANVLTF.

V gene TRBV20-1 combines with J gene TRBJ2-3, with D possibly being TRBD1 (5 bases). Between the trimmed V and J ends, which lost 5 bases and 4 bases, there was a span of 13 bases. Germline assignment: CDR1 DFQATT and CDR2 SNEGSKA (reference sequence). The CDR3 contains 13 residues. DNA for the CDR3: TGCAGTGCTTCGATTAGCAGGGCAGATACGCAGTATTTT. This sequence encodes CSASISRADTQYF.

In this sample, this clonotype turned up many times. This chain uses TRBV7-2 with TRBJ2-1, with D possibly being TRBD2 (6 bases). The germline V and J ends were trimmed by 6 bases and 1 base, with 10 bases remaining between them. This CDR3 is 14 amino acids long. Germline CDR1 is SGHTA and CDR2 is FQGNSA. The CDR3 coding sequence is TGTGCCAGCAGAAATCGGGGGTCCTACAATGAGCAGTTCTTC. Translated, it gives CASRNRGSYNEQFF. Based on the CDR3 plus reference TRBV7-2 and TRBJ2-1, the full variable domain is GAGVSQSPSNKVTEKGKDVELRCDPISGHTALYWYRQSLGQGLEFLIYFQGNSAPDKSGLPSDRFSAERTGGSVSTLTIQRTQQEDSAVYLCASRNRGSYNEQFFGPGTRLTVL.

This clonotype was detected many times. The J gene is TRBJ2-7, the V gene TRBV12-3 or TRBV12-4; 7 nucleotides match TRBD2. This CDR3 contains 12 residues. V lost 6 bases, J lost 4 bases, and 3 bases stayed unmatched. The CDR3 is CASRRERYEQYF. The CDR3 nucleotides read TGTGCCAGCAGGCGGGAGCGGTACGAGCAGTACTTC.

There are many counts of this clonotype. The chain is built from TRBV5-1 and TRBJ1-1, with 9 bases lining up with TRBD1. CDR1 is SGHRS, CDR2 YFSETQ, per germline. The ends lost 4 bases at V and 1 base at J; junction bases unmatched: 2. The CDR3 sequence is 14 residues long. CDR3 coding DNA: TGCGCCAGCAGCACGGGACAGGGGAACACTGAAGCTTTCTTT. It encodes CASSTGQGNTEAFF.

This clonotype was found many times. V and J are TRBV6-6 and TRBJ1-1, with a tentative D call TRBD1 (6 bases). V lost 5 bases, J lost 13 bases, and 17 bases lay in between. The CDR3 extends over 12 amino acids. CDR1 and CDR2 (germline): MNHNY, SVGAGI (reference sequence). CDR3 DNA: TGTGCCAGCAGTCGGGACATCCCACTTGGTTTCTTT. Translation: CASSRDIPLGFF.

The J gene is TRBJ1-5, the V gene TRBV6-2 or TRBV6-3; D might be TRBD1 (6 bases). The CDR3 has 14 residues. The germline gives CDR1 MNHEY, CDR2 SVGEGT. The V and J ends lost 6 bases and 4 bases respectively, with 13 bases between them. CDR3 coding DNA: TGTGCCAGCAGGAGGGACATGCGGAATCAGCCCCAGCATTTT. Protein: CASRRDMRNQPQHF.

This clonotype showed up many times. J is TRBJ2-7 and V is TRBV20-1; 11 positions agree with TRBD2. Germline assignment: CDR1 DFQATT and CDR2 SNEGSKA (reference sequence). The CDR3 has 14 amino acids. V trimming: 0 bases; J trimming: 4 bases; junction bases outside the gene matches: 2. The CDR3 region has the DNA TGCAGTGCTAGAGATACTAGCGGGAGTTACGAGCAGTACTTC. Its translation: CSARDTSGSYEQYF.

Worth noting for this clonotype: This could be a read error, since a much larger clone is one nucleotide away. The J gene is TRBJ2-3, the V gene TRBV7-2; D not certain. The CDR3 spans 15 residues. Germline V gene lookup returns CDR1 SGHTA and CDR2 FQGNSA. CDR3 bases: TGTGCCAGCACCTCTCAAGCCCATAGCACAGATACGCAGAATTTT. Translated: CASTSQAHSTDTQNF.

This clonotype was seen repeatedly, ten times or more. The J gene is TRBJ1-1, the V gene TRBV7-6; tentatively, D is TRBD1 (6 bases). V gave up 3 bases and J gave up 4 bases, with 12 bases separating them. This CDR3 has 14 residues. The germline gives CDR1 SGHVS, CDR2 FNYEAQ. The CDR3 DNA reads TGTGCCAGCAGCTTTTCCAGGGGTAGCACTGAAGCTTTCTTT. As protein: CASSFSRGSTEAFF.